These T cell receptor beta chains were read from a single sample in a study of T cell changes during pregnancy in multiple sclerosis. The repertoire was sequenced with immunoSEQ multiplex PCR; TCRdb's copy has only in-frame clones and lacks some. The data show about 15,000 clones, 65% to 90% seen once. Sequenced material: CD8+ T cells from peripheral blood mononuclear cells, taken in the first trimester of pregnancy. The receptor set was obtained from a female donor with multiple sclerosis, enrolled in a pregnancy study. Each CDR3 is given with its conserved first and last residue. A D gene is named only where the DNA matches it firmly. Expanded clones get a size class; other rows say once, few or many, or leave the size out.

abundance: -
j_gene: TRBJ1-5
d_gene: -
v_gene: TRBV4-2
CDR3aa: CASSQGQLENQPQHF
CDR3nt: TGTGCCAGCAGCCAGGGGCAGTTGGAAAATCAGCCCCAGCATTTT

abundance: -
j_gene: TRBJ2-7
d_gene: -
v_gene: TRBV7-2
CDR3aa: CASSQFLHTRPVPYYEQYF
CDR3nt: TGTGCCAGCAGCCAATTCCTACATACTAGACCGGTTCCCTACTACGAGCAGTACTTC

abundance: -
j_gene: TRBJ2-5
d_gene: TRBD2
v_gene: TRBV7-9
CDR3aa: CASSQLAAQETQYF
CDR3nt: TGTGCCAGCAGCCAACTAGCGGCCCAAGAGACCCAGTACTTC

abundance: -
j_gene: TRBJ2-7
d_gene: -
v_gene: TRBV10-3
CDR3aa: CAISERTETYEQYF
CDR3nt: TGTGCCATCAGTGAGCGGACAGAGACCTACGAGCAGTACTTC

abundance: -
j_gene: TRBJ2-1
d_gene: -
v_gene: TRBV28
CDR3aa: CASSLSGYYNEQFF
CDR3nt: TGTGCCAGCAGTTTGAGCGGGTACTACAATGAGCAGTTCTTC

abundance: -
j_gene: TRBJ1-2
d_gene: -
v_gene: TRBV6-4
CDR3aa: CASSDPRLPGGGYTF
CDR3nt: TGTGCCAGCAGTGACCCGAGACTCCCGGGGGGTGGCTACACCTTC

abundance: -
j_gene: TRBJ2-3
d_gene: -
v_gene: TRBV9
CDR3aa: CASSTSGGWADTQYF
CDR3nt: TGTGCCAGCAGCACCTCCGGAGGGTGGGCAGATACGCAGTATTTT

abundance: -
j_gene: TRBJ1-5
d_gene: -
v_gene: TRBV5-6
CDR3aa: CASSLAGSNQPQHF
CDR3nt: TGTGCCAGCAGCTTGGCAGGGAGCAATCAGCCCCAGCATTTT

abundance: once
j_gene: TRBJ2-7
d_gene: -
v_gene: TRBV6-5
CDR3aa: CASSYAGYEQYF
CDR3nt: TGTGCCAGCAGTTACGCAGGGTACGAGCAGTACTTC

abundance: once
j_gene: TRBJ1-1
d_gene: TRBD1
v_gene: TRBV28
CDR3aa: CASSLRGADTEAFF
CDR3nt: TGTGCCAGCAGCCTCAGGGGGGCGGACACTGAAGCTTTCTTT

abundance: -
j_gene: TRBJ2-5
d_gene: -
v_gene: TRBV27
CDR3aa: CASSFGRGETQYF
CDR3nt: TGTGCCAGCAGTTTCGGGAGAGGAGAGACCCAGTACTTC

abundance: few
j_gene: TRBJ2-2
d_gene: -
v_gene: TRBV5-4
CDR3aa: CASSLARQNTGELFF
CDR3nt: TGTGCCAGCAGCTTGGCCAGGCAGAACACCGGGGAGCTGTTTTTT

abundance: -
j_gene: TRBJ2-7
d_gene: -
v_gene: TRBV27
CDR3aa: CASSSAGTNLEQYF
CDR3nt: TGTGCCAGCAGTTCCGCCGGGACAAATCTCGAGCAGTACTTC

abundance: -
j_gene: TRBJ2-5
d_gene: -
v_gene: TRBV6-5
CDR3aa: CASSSEEGATETQYF
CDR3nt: TGTGCCAGCAGCTCCGAGGAGGGGGCCACGGAGACCCAGTACTTC

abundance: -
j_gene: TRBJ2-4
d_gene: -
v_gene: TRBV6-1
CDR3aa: CASSEVGRARNIQYF
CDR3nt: TGTGCCAGCAGTGAAGTCGGCAGGGCGAGGAACATTCAGTACTTC

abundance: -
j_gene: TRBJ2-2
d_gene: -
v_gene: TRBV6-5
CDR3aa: CASARTLNTGELFF
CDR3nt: TGTGCCAGCGCCAGGACTTTGAACACCGGGGAGCTGTTTTTT

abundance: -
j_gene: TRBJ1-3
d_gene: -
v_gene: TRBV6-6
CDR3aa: CASSTPTDSGNTIYF
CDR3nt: TGTGCCAGCAGTACTCCGACAGACTCTGGAAACACCATATATTTT

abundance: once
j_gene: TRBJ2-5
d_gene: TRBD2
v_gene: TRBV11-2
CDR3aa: CASSLGGGLKGETQYF
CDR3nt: TGTGCCAGCAGCTTAGGGGGGGGACTAAAAGGCGAGACCCAGTACTTC

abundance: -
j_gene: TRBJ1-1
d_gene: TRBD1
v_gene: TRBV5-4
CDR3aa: CASSLLEGGVGTEAFF
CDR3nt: TGTGCCAGCAGCTTATTAGAAGGGGGCGTAGGGACTGAAGCTTTCTTT

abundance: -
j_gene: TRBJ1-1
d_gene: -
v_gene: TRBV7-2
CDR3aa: CASSSDQGEAFF
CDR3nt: TGTGCCAGCAGCTCAGATCAGGGCGAAGCTTTCTTT

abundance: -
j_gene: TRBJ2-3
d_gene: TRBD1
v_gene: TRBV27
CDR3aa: CASSPGTGGDTQYF
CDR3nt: TGTGCCAGCAGTCCAGGGACAGGGGGGGATACGCAGTATTTT

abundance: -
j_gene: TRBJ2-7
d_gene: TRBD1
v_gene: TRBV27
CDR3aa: CASSIDRGLMEQYF
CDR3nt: TGTGCCAGCAGCATCGACAGGGGCTTGATGGAGCAGTACTTC

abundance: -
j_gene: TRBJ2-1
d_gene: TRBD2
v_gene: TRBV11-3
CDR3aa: CASSTGGAYNEQFF
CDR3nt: TGTGCCAGCAGCACCGGGGGGGCCTACAATGAGCAGTTCTTC

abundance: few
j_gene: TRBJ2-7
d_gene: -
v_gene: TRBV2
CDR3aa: CASSWSGLDEQYF
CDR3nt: TGTGCCAGCAGTTGGTCAGGGCTCGACGAGCAGTACTTC

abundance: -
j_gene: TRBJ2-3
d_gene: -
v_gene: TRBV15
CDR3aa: CATSRDRSDTQYF
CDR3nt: TGTGCCACCAGCAGAGACAGGTCGGATACGCAGTATTTT

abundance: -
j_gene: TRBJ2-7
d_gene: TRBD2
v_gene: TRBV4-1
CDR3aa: CASSQETAGGPYEQYF
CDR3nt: TGCGCCAGCAGCCAAGAAACAGCGGGAGGGCCCTACGAGCAGTACTTC

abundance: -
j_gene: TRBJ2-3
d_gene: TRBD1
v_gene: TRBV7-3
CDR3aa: CATSLSGTGADTQYF
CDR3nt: TGTGCCACCTCCTTATCCGGGACAGGCGCAGATACGCAGTATTTT

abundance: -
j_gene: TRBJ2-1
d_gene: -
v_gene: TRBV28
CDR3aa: CASLESGVSYNEQFF
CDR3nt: TGTGCCAGCCTCGAGTCAGGGGTCTCCTACAATGAGCAGTTCTTC

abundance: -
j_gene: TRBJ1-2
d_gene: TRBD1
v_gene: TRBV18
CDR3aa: CASSFDRGGSYGYTF
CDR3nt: TGTGCCAGCTCGTTCGACAGGGGGGGATCCTATGGCTACACCTTC